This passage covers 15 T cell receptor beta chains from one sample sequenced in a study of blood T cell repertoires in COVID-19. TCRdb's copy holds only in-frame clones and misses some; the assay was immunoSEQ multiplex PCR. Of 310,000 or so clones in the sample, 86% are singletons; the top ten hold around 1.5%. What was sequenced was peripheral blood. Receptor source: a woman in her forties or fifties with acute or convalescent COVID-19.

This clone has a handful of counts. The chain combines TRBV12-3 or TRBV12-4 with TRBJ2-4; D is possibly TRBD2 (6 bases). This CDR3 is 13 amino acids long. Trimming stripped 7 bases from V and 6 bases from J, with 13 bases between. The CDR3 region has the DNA TGTGCCAGCACCCACGGGAGAGTAAACATTCAGTACTTC. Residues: CASTHGRVNIQYF.

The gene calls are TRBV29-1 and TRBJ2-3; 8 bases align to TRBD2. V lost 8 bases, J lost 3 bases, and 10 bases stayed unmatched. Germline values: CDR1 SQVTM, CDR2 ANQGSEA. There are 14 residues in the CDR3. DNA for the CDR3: TGCAGCAAGACTGCGACTAGCGTTACAGATACGCAGTATTTT. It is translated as CSKTATSVTDTQYF.

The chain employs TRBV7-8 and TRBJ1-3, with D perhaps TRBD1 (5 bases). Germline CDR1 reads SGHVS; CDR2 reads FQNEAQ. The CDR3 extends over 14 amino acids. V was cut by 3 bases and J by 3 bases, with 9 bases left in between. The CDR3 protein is CASSFREYGNTIYF. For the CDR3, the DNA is TGTGCCAGCAGCTTCAGGGAATATGGAAACACCATATATTTT.

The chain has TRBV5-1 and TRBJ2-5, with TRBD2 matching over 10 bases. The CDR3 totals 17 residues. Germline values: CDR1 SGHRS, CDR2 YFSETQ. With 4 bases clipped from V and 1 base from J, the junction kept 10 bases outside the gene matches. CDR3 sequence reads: CASSTVVQREGQETQYF. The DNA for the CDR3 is TGCGCCAGCAGCACCGTGGTCCAGCGGGAGGGCCAAGAGACCCAGTACTTC.

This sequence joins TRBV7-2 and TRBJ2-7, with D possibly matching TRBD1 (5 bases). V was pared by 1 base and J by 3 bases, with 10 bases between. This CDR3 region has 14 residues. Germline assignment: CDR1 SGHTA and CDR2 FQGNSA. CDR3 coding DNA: TGTGCCAGCAGCTTAGATCTGGGGCTCTACGAGCAGTACTTC. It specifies CASSLDLGLYEQYF. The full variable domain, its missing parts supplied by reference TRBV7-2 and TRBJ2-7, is GAGVSQSPSNKVTEKGKDVELRCDPISGHTALYWYRQSLGQGLEFLIYFQGNSAPDKSGLPSDRFSAERTGGSVSTLTIQRTQQEDSAVYLCASSLDLGLYEQYFGPGTRLTVT.

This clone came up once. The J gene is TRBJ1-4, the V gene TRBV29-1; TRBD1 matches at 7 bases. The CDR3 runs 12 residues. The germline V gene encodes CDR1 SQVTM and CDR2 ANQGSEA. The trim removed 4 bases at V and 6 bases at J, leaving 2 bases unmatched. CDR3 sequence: CSVVGTDEKLFF. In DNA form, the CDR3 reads TGCAGCGTTGTAGGGACAGATGAAAAACTGTTTTTT.

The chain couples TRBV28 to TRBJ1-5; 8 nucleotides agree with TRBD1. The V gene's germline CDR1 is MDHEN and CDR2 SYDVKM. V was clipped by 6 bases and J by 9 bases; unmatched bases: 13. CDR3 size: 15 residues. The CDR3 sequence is CASRDPGQDFGPQHF. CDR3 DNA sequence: TGTGCCAGCAGGGACCCGGGACAGGACTTCGGGCCCCAGCATTTT.

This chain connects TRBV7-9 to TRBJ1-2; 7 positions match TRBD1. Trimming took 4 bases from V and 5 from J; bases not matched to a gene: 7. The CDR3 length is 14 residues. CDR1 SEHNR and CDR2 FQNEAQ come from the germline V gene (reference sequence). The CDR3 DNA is TGTGCCAGCAGCTCCTCGAGGGGGCCGTATGGCTACACCTTC. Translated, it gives CASSSSRGPYGYTF.

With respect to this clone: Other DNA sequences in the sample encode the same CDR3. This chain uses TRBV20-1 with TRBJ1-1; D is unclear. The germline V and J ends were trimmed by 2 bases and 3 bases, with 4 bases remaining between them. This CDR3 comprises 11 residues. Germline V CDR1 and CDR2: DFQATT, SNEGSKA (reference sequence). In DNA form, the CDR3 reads TGCAGTGCTAGACGGGACACTGAAGCTTTCTTT. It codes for CSARRDTEAFF.

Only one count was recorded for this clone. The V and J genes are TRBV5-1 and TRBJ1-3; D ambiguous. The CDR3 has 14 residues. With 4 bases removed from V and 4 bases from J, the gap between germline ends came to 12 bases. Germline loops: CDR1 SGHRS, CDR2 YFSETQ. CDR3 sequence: CASSPGLSGNTIYF. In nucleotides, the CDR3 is TGCGCCAGCAGCCCCGGTCTATCGGGAAACACCATATATTTT. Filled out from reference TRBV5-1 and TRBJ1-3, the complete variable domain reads KAGVTQTPRYLIKTRGQQVTLSCSPISGHRSVSWYQQTPGQGLQFLFEYFSETQRNKGNFPGRFSGRQFSNSRSEMNVSTLELGDSALYLCASSPGLSGNTIYFGEGSWLTVV.

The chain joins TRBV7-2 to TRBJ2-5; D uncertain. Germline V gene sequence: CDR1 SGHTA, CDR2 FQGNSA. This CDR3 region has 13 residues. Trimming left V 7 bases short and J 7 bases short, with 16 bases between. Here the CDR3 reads CASTEASGGTQYF. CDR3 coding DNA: TGTGCCAGCACCGAGGCATCGGGTGGGACCCAGTACTTC.

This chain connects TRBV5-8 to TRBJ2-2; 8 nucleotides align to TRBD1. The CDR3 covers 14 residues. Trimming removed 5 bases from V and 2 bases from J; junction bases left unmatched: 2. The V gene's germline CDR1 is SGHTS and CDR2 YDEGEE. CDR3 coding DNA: TGTGCCAGCAGGGACAGGGCAAACACCGGGGAGCTGTTTTTT. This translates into CASRDRANTGELFF.

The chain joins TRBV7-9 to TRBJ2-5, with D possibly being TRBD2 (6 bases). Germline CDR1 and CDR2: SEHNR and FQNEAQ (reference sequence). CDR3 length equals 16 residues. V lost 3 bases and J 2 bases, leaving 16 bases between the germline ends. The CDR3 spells CASSLLGGALQETQYF. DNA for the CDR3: TGTGCCAGCAGCTTGCTCGGGGGTGCGTTGCAAGAGACCCAGTACTTC.

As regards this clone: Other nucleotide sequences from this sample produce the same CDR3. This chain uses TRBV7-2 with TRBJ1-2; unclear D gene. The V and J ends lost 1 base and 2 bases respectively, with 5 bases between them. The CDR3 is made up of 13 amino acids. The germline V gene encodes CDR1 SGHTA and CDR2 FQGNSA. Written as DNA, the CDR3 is TGTGCCAGCAGCTTAGGCCAGAACTATGGCTACACCTTC. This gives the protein CASSLGQNYGYTF.

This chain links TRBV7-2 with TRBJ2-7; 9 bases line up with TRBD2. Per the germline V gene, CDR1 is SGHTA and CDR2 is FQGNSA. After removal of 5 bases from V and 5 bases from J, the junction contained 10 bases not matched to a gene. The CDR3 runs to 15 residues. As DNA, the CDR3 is TGTGCCAGCAGCCGTCAAGGCGGGGGGGTCCACGAGCAGTACTTC. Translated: CASSRQGGGVHEQYF.